Presented here are 15 T cell receptor beta chains from one specimen sequenced in a study of cytomegalovirus exposure and HLA in healthy donors. Primers for the PCR totalled 60 Vbeta and 13 Jbeta. Assay: immunoSEQ multiplex PCR; the TCRdb copy retains only in-frame clones and omits some. The table records about 100,000 clones, around 82% of them present only once. Sequences were obtained from PBMCs. These receptors originate from a woman between 55 and 75 years old in good health and CMV-seronegative.

The chain uses TRBV5-1 and TRBJ2-1; maybe TRBD2 (6 bases). The CDR3 consists of 14 residues. Germline values: CDR1 SGHRS, CDR2 YFSETQ. Between the trimmed V and J ends, which lost 4 bases and 2 bases, there was a span of 10 bases. CDR3 bases: TGCGCCAGCAGCCCGACTAGTGCCTACAATGAGCAGTTCTTC. This translates into CASSPTSAYNEQFF.

The chain uses TRBV25-1 and TRBJ1-4; D perhaps matches TRBD1 (6 bases). Trimming removed 3 bases at V and 8 bases at J, with 16 bases between. This CDR3 is built from 15 residues. Germline V gene data show CDR1 as MGHDK and CDR2 as SYGVNS. The CDR3: CASSERTVPREKLFF. The CDR3 coding sequence is TGTGCCAGCAGTGAGCGGACAGTCCCTCGGGAAAAACTGTTTTTT.

The chain employs TRBV23-1 and TRBJ1-1, with TRBD1 identical over 12 bases. TRBV23-1 belongs to the ORF category, with a function that is uncertain. CDR3 length equals 14 residues. Germline trimming cut 6 bases from V and 8 bases from J; bases unmatched to any gene: 7. CDR3 in DNA: TGCGCCAGCAGCGTAGGCGGGACAGGGGGCGAAGCTTTCTTT. Its protein product is CASSVGGTGGEAFF.

This sequence joins TRBV5-4 and TRBJ2-1; D possibly corresponds to TRBD2 (5 bases). Germline V lookup: CDR1 SGHNT, CDR2 YYREEE (reference sequence). Between the trimmed V and J ends, which lost 5 bases and 5 bases, there was a span of 20 bases. CDR3 length equals 16 residues. CDR3 sequence (DNA): TGTGCCAGCAGGGGATCCAGACAACTAGACCACAATGAGCAGTTCTTC. It translates to CASRGSRQLDHNEQFF.

The chain combines TRBV30 with TRBJ1-1, with D perhaps matching TRBD1 (6 bases). V was clipped by 2 bases and J by 1 base, with 8 bases between them. Germline V gives CDR1 GTSNPN, CDR2 SVGIG (reference sequence). The length of the CDR3 is 13 residues. In nucleotides, the CDR3 is TGTGCCTGGAGTCCCAGGGGGAACACTGAAGCTTTCTTT. Its protein is CAWSPRGNTEAFF.

The chain recombines TRBV5-6 with TRBJ2-7; D is possibly TRBD1 (6 bases). Germline V CDR1 and CDR2: SGHDT, YYEEEE. V lost 4 bases to trimming and J lost 0 bases, with 14 bases between them. The CDR3 is made up of 15 amino acids. CDR3 in DNA: TGTGCCAGCAGCACGGACAGCCTTGGCTCCTACGAGCAGTACTTC. Its protein is CASSTDSLGSYEQYF.

This chain connects TRBV7-2 to TRBJ2-1, with D possibly TRBD2 on 6 matching bases. Germline V CDR1 and CDR2: SGHTA, FQGNSA. The CDR3 spans 14 residues. V dropped 1 base and J dropped 7 bases, with 11 bases sitting between them. The CDR3 DNA is TGTGCCAGCAGCTTAGTCCCAGGGAGGAATGAGCAGTTCTTC. It yields the protein CASSLVPGRNEQFF.

A single count supports this clone. The chain recombines TRBV19 with TRBJ1-5; 7 positions agree with TRBD1. Germline V lookup: CDR1 LNHDA, CDR2 SQIVND (reference sequence). This CDR3 region has 15 residues. With 5 bases clipped from V and 11 bases from J, the junction kept 15 bases outside the gene matches. CDR3 residues: CASSGAGTAQSSQHF. For the CDR3, the DNA is TGTGCCAGTAGTGGCGCCGGGACAGCCCAATCATCCCAGCATTTT. The full variable domain, in which reference TRBV19 and TRBJ1-5 provide the parts outside the CDR3, is DGGITQSPKYLFRKEGQNVTLSCEQNLNHDAMYWYRQDPGQGLRLIYYSQIVNDFQKGDIAEGYSVSREKKESFPLTVTSAQKNPTAFYLCASSGAGTAQSSQHFGDGTRLSIL.

V is TRBV29-1 and J is TRBJ1-1; D is unresolved. CDR1 SQVTM and CDR2 ANQGSEA come from the germline V gene. This CDR3 has 14 amino acids. V gave up 3 bases and J gave up 7 bases, with 18 bases separating them. CDR3 loop: CSVDSVQSYYEAFF. The CDR3 nucleotides are TGCAGCGTTGATAGCGTGCAGTCCTACTATGAAGCTTTCTTT.

As to this clone: At one of its ends the junction is not consistent with the germline gene, which may arise from a read error. This rearrangement joins TRBV7-9 to TRBJ1-3; D call uncertain. Germline lookup yields CDR1 SEHNR and CDR2 FQNEAQ (reference sequence). The CDR3 extends over 13 amino acids. CDR3 in amino acids: CACGGSAGNTIYF. The CDR3 nucleotides read TGCGCTTGCGGAGGTTCCGCTGGGAACACCATATATTTT.

The genes are TRBV29-1 and TRBJ2-5; 8 bases align to TRBD1. V shed 2 bases, J shed 1 base, and the junction held 3 bases outside the gene matches. Germline assignment: CDR1 SQVTM and CDR2 ANQGSEA. The length of the CDR3 is 14 residues. The CDR3 here is CSVEQGAVQETQYF. The DNA for the CDR3 is TGCAGCGTTGAACAGGGGGCTGTCCAAGAGACCCAGTACTTC.

This clone came up once. The gene calls are TRBV7-2 and TRBJ1-4, with TRBD1 matching over 7 bases. V was pared by 6 bases and J by 7 bases, with 11 bases of the junction left unmatched. Germline V CDR1 and CDR2: SGHTA, FQGNSA. The CDR3 runs 15 residues. The CDR3 coding sequence is TGTGCCAGCAGTCCGAACAGGGGCGTGGGTGAAAAACTGTTTTTT. Its protein product is CASSPNRGVGEKLFF.

This clone was seen a few times. This CDR3 is CASSEQGSSYGYTF. The CDR3 region has the DNA TGTGCCAGCAGCGAACAGGGATCAAGTTATGGCTACACCTTC. This rearrangement joins TRBV6-6 to TRBJ1-2; perhaps TRBD1 as D (6 bases). The CDR3 totals 14 residues. Germline assignment: CDR1 MNHNY and CDR2 SVGAGI (reference sequence). V dropped 6 bases and J dropped 5 bases, with 16 bases sitting between them.

The rearrangement links TRBV7-9 to TRBJ1-1; D is possibly TRBD1 (5 bases). CDR1 is SEHNR, CDR2 FQNEAQ, per germline (reference sequence). V lost 1 base to trimming and J lost 3 bases, with 9 bases between them. CDR3 length: 14 amino acids. The CDR3 DNA sequence: TGTGCCAGCAGCTTAGACAGGCTTTACACTGAAGCTTTCTTT. Translation: CASSLDRLYTEAFF.

This sequence joins TRBV19 and TRBJ2-2; a possible D gene is TRBD1 (6 bases). Germline CDR1 and CDR2: LNHDA and SQIVND (reference sequence). Trimming took 7 bases from V and 0 from J, leaving 12 bases between them. The CDR3 has 15 residues. The CDR3 protein is CASNTRGPNTGELFF. The DNA for the CDR3 is TGTGCCAGTAATACCAGGGGCCCGAACACCGGGGAGCTGTTTTTT.